Presented here are 10 T cell receptor beta chains from one specimen sequenced in a study of cytotoxic CD8 clonotypes in ibrutinib-treated CLL. TCRdb's table, derived via immunoSEQ multiplex PCR, lists solely in-frame clones and lacks some. The table records roughly 110,000 clones, 58% of them present only once. The sample was PBMCs, taken after 24 months of ibrutinib treatment. Receptor source: a human donor with chronic lymphocytic leukemia.

This sequence joins TRBV5-1 and TRBJ1-3; D gene unclear. Germline CDR1 reads SGHRS; CDR2 reads YFSETQ. V was clipped by 0 bases and J by 8 bases, with 6 bases between them. The CDR3 sequence is 12 residues long. The CDR3 DNA is TGCGCCAGCAGCTTGGGATACGACACCATATATTTT. Protein: CASSLGYDTIYF.

CDR3 nucleotides: TGTGCCAGCAGTGAAGGGTCTAGCGGGGGGCACCCCTGGGAGTATTTT. Its protein is CASSEGSSGGHPWEYF. The rearrangement uses TRBV2 and TRBJ2-3, with TRBD2 matching 11 bases. The CDR3 sequence is 16 residues long. V lost 1 base and J lost 13; bases outside the gene matches: 13. Germline V gene data show CDR1 as SNHLY and CDR2 as FYNNEI.

V is TRBV30 and J is TRBJ1-5; D possibly corresponds to TRBD1 (6 bases). CDR3 length: 13 amino acids. V lost 0 bases and J 5 bases, leaving 8 bases between the germline ends. CDR1 is GTSNPN, CDR2 SVGIG, per germline (reference sequence). The CDR3 nucleotides are TGTGCCTGGAGTGTGGCAGGGGATCAGCCCCAGCATTTT. It translates to CAWSVAGDQPQHF.

This clone has just a few counts. This chain links TRBV11-3 with TRBJ2-3, with no clear D. Germline V gives CDR1 SGHNT, CDR2 YENEEA. V lost 1 base to trimming and J lost 4 bases, with 0 bases between them. This CDR3 spans 11 amino acids. For the CDR3, the DNA is TGTGCCAGCAGCTTAGCAGATACGCAGTATTTT. The encoded protein is CASSLADTQYF.

This clone was seen a handful of times. The chain combines TRBV28 with TRBJ1-1, with D possibly being TRBD1 (5 bases). Trimming pared 5 bases from V and 3 bases from J, leaving 13 bases between. Per the germline V gene, CDR1 is MDHEN and CDR2 is SYDVKM. The CDR3 sequence is 14 residues long. The CDR3 reads CASSPYIRDTEAFF. Here the CDR3 DNA reads TGTGCCAGCAGTCCTTATATCAGGGACACTGAAGCTTTCTTT.

The sample holds a few counts of this clone. The chain links TRBV30 to TRBJ2-5; weak D call: TRBD1 (6 bases). Between the trimmed V and J ends, which lost 3 bases and 2 bases, there was a span of 10 bases. Per germline, CDR1 GTSNPN and CDR2 SVGIG (reference sequence). CDR3 length: 13 residues. The CDR3 protein is CAWRKTGQETQYF. Here the CDR3 DNA reads TGTGCCTGGAGAAAGACAGGTCAAGAGACCCAGTACTTC.

The rearrangement links TRBV7-2 to TRBJ2-4; 10 bases map to TRBD1. The V and J ends lost 5 bases and 10 bases, in that order; junction bases with no gene match: 8. Germline V gene data show CDR1 as SGHTA and CDR2 as FQGNSA. This CDR3 contains 14 residues. The CDR3 coding sequence is TGTGCCAGCAGCGCGGGACAGGGGCCAACTATTCAGTACTTC. Protein product: CASSAGQGPTIQYF.

V and J are TRBV30 and TRBJ1-1; no firm D call. Germline CDR1 reads GTSNPN; CDR2 reads SVGIG (reference sequence). V lost 0 bases, J lost 0 bases, and 8 bases lay in between. This CDR3 comprises 14 residues. As DNA, the CDR3 is TGTGCCTGGAGTGTTGGCAGCATGAACACTGAAGCTTTCTTT. It codes for CAWSVGSMNTEAFF.

To note about this clone: Other DNA sequences in the sample encode the same CDR3. The rearrangement uses TRBV7-9 and TRBJ2-1; 8 nucleotides agree with TRBD1. V shed 3 bases and J 4 bases; nucleotides not matched to a gene: 5. Germline lookup yields CDR1 SEHNR and CDR2 FQNEAQ (reference sequence). This CDR3 is 15 amino acids long. The CDR3 sequence: CASSLGQGAYNEQFF. As DNA, the CDR3 is TGTGCCAGCAGCTTGGGGCAGGGGGCATACAATGAGCAGTTCTTC. Combining the CDR3 with reference TRBV7-9 and TRBJ2-1 gives the whole variable domain DTGVSQNPRHKITKRGQNVTFRCDPISEHNRLYWYRQTLGQGPEFLTYFQNEAQLEKSRLLSDRFSAERPKGSFSTLEIQRTEQGDSAMYLCASSLGQGAYNEQFFGPGTRLTVL.

V is TRBV6-5 and J is TRBJ1-3, with TRBD1 identical over 7 bases. CDR3 size: 13 residues. Germline-derived CDR1 and CDR2 are MNHEY and SVGAGI. V lost 4 bases and J lost 4; bases outside the gene matches: 1. The CDR3 nucleotides are TGTGCCAGCAGTTCGACAGGGGGAAACACCATATATTTT. Its protein product is CASSSTGGNTIYF.